This T cell receptor beta chain was sequenced during a study of regulatory T cells in long-lasting Graves disease. Described time point: newly diagnosed GD, antithyroid drugs for less than 3 months. PBMC RNA served as the TCR library source. Germline V gene lookup returns CDR1 DFQATT and CDR2 SNEGSKA (reference sequence). The CDR3 runs to 14 residues. With V trimmed by 6 bases and J by 5 bases, 12 bases remained unmatched. Construction of TCR beta libraries relied on iRepertoire HTBI primers and on Arm-PCR targeting CDR3 regions. Using its own MiXCR run on the multiplex PCR reads, TCRdb lists one record per CDR3 protein. The sample gives about 620,000 distinct CDR3 sequences, roughly 15% of which show up once; around 18% is in the top ten. Separately, the same data were catalogued under a study of T cells in Graves' hyperthyroidism and ophthalmopathy. That work adds: Among thyroid clonotypes expanded above 0.001, most also appeared in blood.

The source is a woman aged 30 to 39 with Graves disease. The chain combines TRBV20-1 with TRBJ2-5; 7 bases fit TRBD2. The starting material was peripheral blood mononuclear cells (PBMCs), obtained at new diagnosis, from a patient treated with antithyroid drugs. CDR3 nucleotide sequence: TGCAGTGCCACGGGACTACACGGGGTCGAGACCCAGTACTTC. Its protein product is CSATGLHGVETQYF.